A single T cell receptor beta chain is shown here with its context. The target antigen is unknown. The data belong to a study of graft-versus-host responses after intestinal transplantation. Across the study: Among the recipients, all got anti-thymocyte globulin induction and then tacrolimus and steroids for approximately 3 years.

Profiling relied on immunoSEQ multiplex PCR, and the TCRdb table lists in-frame clones only, not all of them. This table holds around 110,000 clones, over 85% found once. The germline V and J ends were trimmed by 5 bases and 5 bases, with 7 bases remaining between them. Germline CDR1 and CDR2: MNHEY and SVGAGI. The CDR3 totals 11 residues. General study results and limits: GvH clones appeared in recipient marrow, some first in ileum or blood. Early declines in HvG clones that occurred post-transplant were associated with peak circulating GvH clone levels. The presence of high graft-versus-host to host-versus-graft clonal ratios in allografts characterized patients with graft-donor T cell macrochimerism.

The chain employs TRBV6-5 and TRBJ2-7; D remains unclear. This clonotype was sampled from a human donor who was the organ donor for an intestinal transplant. This sample comprised unstimulated CD4+ T cells sorted from spleen or lymph node cells, obtained before transplant. This CDR3 is CASSETNEQYF. As DNA, the CDR3 is TGTGCCAGCAGTGAAACCAACGAGCAGTACTTC.